This TCR beta chain derives from a study of cytomegalovirus exposure and HLA in healthy donors. Study-level information: A prior analysis found about 120 million unique TCR beta sequences from approximately 190 million T cells.

Healthy bone marrow donors made up the cohort. This clone was counted a few times. PCR primers comprised 60 Vbeta and 13 Jbeta primers. Under the authors' procedure: About 9.9 million of the 80 million or so unique TCR beta chains counted in a later analysis were shared. The data were produced by immunoSEQ multiplex PCR, yet TCRdb's version contains in-frame clones alone and is incomplete. Clonal size and the V and J genes are those of that table, whereas D and trimming came from the DNA. The sample yields roughly 93,000 clones, roughly 80% seen once. The TCR originated in a man aged 40-55 years in good health and CMV-seronegative. The sample comprised PBMCs.

CDR3 protein: CASSFMGQGTEKLFF. CDR3 nucleotides: TGTGCCAGCAGCTTCATGGGGCAGGGGACTGAAAAACTGTTTTTT. The gene calls are TRBV7-9 and TRBJ1-4; weak D call: TRBD1 (6 bases). Germline V gene lookup returns CDR1 SEHNR and CDR2 FQNEAQ (reference sequence). V was pared by 3 bases and J by 7 bases, with 15 bases between. This CDR3 is 15 amino acids long.